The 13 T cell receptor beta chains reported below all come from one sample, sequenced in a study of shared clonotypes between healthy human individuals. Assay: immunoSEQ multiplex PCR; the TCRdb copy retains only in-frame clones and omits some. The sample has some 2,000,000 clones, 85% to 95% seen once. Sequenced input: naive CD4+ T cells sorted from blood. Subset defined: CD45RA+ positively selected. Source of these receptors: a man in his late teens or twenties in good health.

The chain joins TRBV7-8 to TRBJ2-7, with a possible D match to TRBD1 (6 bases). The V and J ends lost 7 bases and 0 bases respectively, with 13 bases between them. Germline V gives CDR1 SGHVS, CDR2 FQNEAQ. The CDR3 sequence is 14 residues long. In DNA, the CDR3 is TGTGCCAGCACCTTGGGGGCTGGCTCCTACGAGCAGTACTTC. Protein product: CASTLGAGSYEQYF.

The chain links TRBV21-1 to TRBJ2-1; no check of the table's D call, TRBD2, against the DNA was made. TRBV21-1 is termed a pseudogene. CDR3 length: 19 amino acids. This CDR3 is CASRRTSGGTGLYDNEQFF. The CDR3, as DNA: TGTGCCAGCAGGAGGACTAGCGGGGGGACCGGACTATACGACAATGAGCAGTTCTTC.

The CDR3 DNA is TGTGCCAGCAGCTTACAGGGTAATCCCCCAACCGAGCAGTACTTC. Translated: CASSLQGNPPTEQYF. V is TRBV11-2 and J is TRBJ2-7, with a possible D match to TRBD1 (5 bases). There are 15 residues in the CDR3. V was trimmed by 2 bases and J by 6 bases, leaving 17 bases between them. Germline V gene data show CDR1 as SGHAT and CDR2 as FQNNGV. The full variable domain, completed using reference TRBV11-2 and TRBJ2-7, is EAGVAQSPRYKIIEKRQSVAFWCNPISGHATLYWYQQILGQGPKLLIQFQNNGVVDDSQLPKDRFSAERLKGVDSTLKIQPAKLEDSAVYLCASSLQGNPPTEQYFGPGTRLTVT.

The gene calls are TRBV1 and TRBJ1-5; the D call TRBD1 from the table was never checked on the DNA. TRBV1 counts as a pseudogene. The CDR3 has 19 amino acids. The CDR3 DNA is TGCACCAGCAGCTTAACTAAACCGGGACAGGGATGTCGCAATCAGCCCCAGCATTTT. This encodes CTSSLTKPGQGCRNQPQHF.

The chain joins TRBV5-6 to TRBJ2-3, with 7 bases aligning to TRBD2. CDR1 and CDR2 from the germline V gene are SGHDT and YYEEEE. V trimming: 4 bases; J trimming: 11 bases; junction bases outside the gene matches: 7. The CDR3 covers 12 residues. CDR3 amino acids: CASSLPSGQQYF. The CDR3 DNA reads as TGTGCCAGCAGCCTACCTAGCGGACAGCAGTATTTT. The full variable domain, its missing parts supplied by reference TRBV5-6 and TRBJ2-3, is DAGVTQSPTHLIKTRGQQVTLRCSPKSGHDTVSWYQQALGQGPQFIFQYYEEEERQRGNFPDRFSGHQFPNYSSELNVNALLLGDSALYLCASSLPSGQQYFGPGTRLTVL.

CDR3: CAWSNRGGVNTEAFF. CDR3 nucleotide sequence: TGTGCCTGGAGTAACAGGGGAGGGGTGAACACTGAAGCTTTCTTT. This rearrangement joins TRBV30 to TRBJ1-1; 7 positions agree with TRBD1. Germline V gene sequence: CDR1 GTSNPN, CDR2 SVGIG (reference sequence). The length of the CDR3 is 15 residues. With V trimmed by 2 bases and J by 0 bases, 6 bases remained unmatched.

DNA for the CDR3: TGCGCCGGGAGACCGACTTCAAACACCGGGGAGCTGTTTTTT. Translation: CAGRPTSNTGELFF. V is TRBV23-1 and J is TRBJ2-2, with TRBD2 as a possible D gene (5 bases). Being an ORF, TRBV23-1 has a function that is uncertain. There are 14 residues in the CDR3. Trimming took off 11 bases at V and 2 bases at J, with 15 bases between the two ends.

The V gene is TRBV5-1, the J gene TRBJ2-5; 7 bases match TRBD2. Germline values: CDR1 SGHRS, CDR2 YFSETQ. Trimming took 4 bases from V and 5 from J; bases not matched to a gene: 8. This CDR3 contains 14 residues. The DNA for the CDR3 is TGCGCCAGCAGCCCCCCGGGAGGTCACGAGACCCAGTACTTC. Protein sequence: CASSPPGGHETQYF.

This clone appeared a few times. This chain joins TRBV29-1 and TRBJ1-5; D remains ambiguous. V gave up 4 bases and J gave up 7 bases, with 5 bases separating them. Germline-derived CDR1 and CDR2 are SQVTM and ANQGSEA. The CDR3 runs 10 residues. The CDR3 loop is CSVGQQPQHF. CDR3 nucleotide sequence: TGCAGCGTTGGGCAGCAGCCCCAGCATTTT.

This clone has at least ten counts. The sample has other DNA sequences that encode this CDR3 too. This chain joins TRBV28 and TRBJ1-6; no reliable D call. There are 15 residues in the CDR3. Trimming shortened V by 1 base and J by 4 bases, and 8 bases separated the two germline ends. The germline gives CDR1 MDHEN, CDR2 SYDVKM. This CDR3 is CASSLSYRYNSPLHF. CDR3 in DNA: TGTGCCAGCAGTTTATCCTACAGATATAATTCACCCCTCCACTTT.

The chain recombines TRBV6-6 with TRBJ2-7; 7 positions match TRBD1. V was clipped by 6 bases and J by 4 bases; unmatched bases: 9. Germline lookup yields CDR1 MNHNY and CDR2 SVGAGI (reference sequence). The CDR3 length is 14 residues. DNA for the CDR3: TGTGCCAGCAGCCGGAGACAGGGTTCGTACGAGCAGTACTTC. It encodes CASSRRQGSYEQYF.

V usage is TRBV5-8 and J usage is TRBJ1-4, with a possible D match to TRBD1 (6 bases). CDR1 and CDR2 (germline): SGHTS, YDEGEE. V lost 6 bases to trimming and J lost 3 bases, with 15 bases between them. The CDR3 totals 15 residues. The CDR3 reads CASIQTGLANEKLFF. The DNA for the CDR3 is TGTGCCAGCATCCAAACAGGGTTAGCTAATGAAAAACTGTTTTTT.

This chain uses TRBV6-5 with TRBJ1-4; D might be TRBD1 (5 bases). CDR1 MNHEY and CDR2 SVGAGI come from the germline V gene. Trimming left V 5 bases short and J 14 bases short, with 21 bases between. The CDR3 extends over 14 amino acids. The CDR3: CASSQAGRDVSLFF. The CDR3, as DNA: TGTGCCAGCAGTCAAGCGGGACGCGACGTATCCCTGTTTTTT.